These 3 T cell receptor beta chains originate from one sample sequenced in a study of Graves' ophthalmopathy and Graves' hyperthyroidism. Scientists amplified the TCR beta CDR3 regions from RNA transcripts. Scientists carried out first-round RT-PCR using HTBI primers and then a second-round multiplex PCR. TCRdb reprocessed the multiplex PCR reads with MiXCR, giving one entry per CDR3 protein. The sample shows 600,000 to 650,000 distinct CDR3 sequences, about 20% of them seen only once. Sequenced: peripheral blood. The receptors shown here come from a woman aged 18 to 35 with stable Graves' hyperthyroidism. Some clones in this sample may be carry-over from other donors' samples.

Only a few counts were recorded for this clonotype. The CDR3 nucleotides read TGTGCCTGGAGTGTAGGGCAGCCGCAAGAGACCCAGTACTTC. Amino acids: CAWSVGQPQETQYF. The chain has TRBV30 and TRBJ2-5; D uncertain. Trimming removed 0 bases from V and 2 bases from J, with 10 bases in between. Germline assignment: CDR1 GTSNPN and CDR2 SVGIG (reference sequence). The CDR3 runs to 14 residues.

This clonotype was seen many times. The V and J genes are TRBV2 and TRBJ1-2; D is possibly TRBD1 (5 bases). From germline, CDR1 is SNHLY and CDR2 FYNNEI. Trimming removed 8 bases from V and 0 bases from J, with 13 bases in between. The CDR3 has 14 amino acids. CDR3 DNA: TGTGCCAGCTCCGCGGACACCACTAACTATGGCTACACCTTC. It codes for CASSADTTNYGYTF. Together with reference TRBV2 and TRBJ1-2, the CDR3 gives the full variable domain: EPEVTQTPSHQVTQMGQEVILRCVPISNHLYFYWYRQILGQKVEFLVSFYNNEISEKSEIFDDQFSVERPDGSNFTLKIRSTKLEDSAMYFCASSADTTNYGYTFGSGTRLTVV.

Notes on this clonotype: This may stem from a read error, because a much larger clone lies one nucleotide away. The V call is TRBV5-1, the J call TRBJ2-7; D unresolved. The CDR3 is made up of 14 amino acids. V lost 0 bases and J 4 bases, leaving 11 bases between the germline ends. Germline V gene sequence: CDR1 SGHRS, CDR2 YFSETQ. The CDR3 sequence: CASSLDDCRYEQYF. CDR3 nucleotides: TGCGCCAGCAGCTTGGATGACTGTAGATACGAGCAGTACTTC. Filled out from reference TRBV5-1 and TRBJ2-7, the complete variable domain reads KAGVTQTPRYLIKTRGQQVTLSCSPISGHRSVSWYQQTPGQGLQFLFEYFSETQRNKGNFPGRFSGRQFSNSRSEMNVSTLELGDSALYLCASSLDDCRYEQYFGPGTRLTVT.